This record looks at one T cell receptor beta chain sequence and its context. Noted time point: blood 4 weeks post-SBRT, at nephrectomy. Noted treatment: 15 Gy SBRT to primary tumor, nephrectomy 4 weeks later. The patient's renal cell carcinoma had clear cell pathology. With 5 bases removed from V and 5 bases from J, the gap between germline ends came to 21 bases. Germline loops: CDR1 LNHDA, CDR2 SQIVND (reference sequence). The CDR3 loop spans 16 amino acids. These data originate in a study of radiation and T cells in renal cell carcinoma. TCRdb keeps only in-frame clones here, not all; method: immunoSEQ multiplex PCR. The table shows roughly 170,000 clones, with 88% occurring only once.

The V call is TRBV19, the J call TRBJ2-5; perhaps D is TRBD1 or TRBD2 (7 bases each). The clonotype comes from a woman aged 45-65 years with renal cell carcinoma. Specimen: blood, collected from a patient whose treatment included radiotherapy and nephrectomy. CDR3 sequence reads: CASSGTRTGEGETQYF. CDR3 in DNA: TGTGCCAGTAGTGGAACTCGTACAGGGGAGGGGGAGACCCAGTACTTC.